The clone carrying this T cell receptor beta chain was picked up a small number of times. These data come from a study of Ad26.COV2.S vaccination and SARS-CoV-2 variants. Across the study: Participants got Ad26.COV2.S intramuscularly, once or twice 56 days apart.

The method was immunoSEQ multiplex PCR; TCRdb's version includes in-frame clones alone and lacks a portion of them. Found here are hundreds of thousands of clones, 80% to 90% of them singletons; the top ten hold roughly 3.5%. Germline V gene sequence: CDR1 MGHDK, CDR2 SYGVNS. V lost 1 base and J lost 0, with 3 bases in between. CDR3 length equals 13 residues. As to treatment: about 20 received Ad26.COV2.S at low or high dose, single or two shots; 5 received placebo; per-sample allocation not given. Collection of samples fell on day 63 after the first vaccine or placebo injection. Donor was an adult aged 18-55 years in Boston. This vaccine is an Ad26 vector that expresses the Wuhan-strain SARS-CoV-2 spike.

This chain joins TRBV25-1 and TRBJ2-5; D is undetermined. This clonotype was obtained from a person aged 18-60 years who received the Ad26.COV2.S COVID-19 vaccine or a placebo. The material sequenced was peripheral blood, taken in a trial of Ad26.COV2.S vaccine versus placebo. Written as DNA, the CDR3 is TGTGCCAGCAGTGAATGGTACCAAGAGACCCAGTACTTC. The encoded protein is CASSEWYQETQYF.